This TCR beta chain originates from a study of cytotoxic CD8 clonotypes in ibrutinib-treated CLL. This CDR3 spans 15 amino acids. From germline, CDR1 is MGHDK and CDR2 SYGVNS. V was pared by 7 bases and J by 7 bases, with 12 bases of the junction left unmatched. Some clones are missing from TCRdb's copy, which holds only in-frame ones; the method was immunoSEQ multiplex PCR. The top ten hold 6.5% to 8.5% of the sample, which has some 300,000 clones, almost 80% seen once. The TCR comes from a human donor with chronic lymphocytic leukemia. Sample: PBMCs, taken before ibrutinib treatment. The chain uses TRBV25-1 and TRBJ2-2; 7 nucleotides line up with TRBD1. The CDR3 coding sequence is TGTGCCAGCACCCCAGACAGGGCCTCAATCGGGGAGCTGTTTTTT. Protein: CASTPDRASIGELFF.